This TCR beta chain came from a study of T-cell reconstitution after alpha-beta-depleted transplantation in children. The CDR3 consists of 16 residues. Germline CDR1 SGHTA, CDR2 FQGTGA. V shed 5 bases and J shed 1 base, with 17 bases lying between them. Unique molecular identifiers were incorporated into the prepared TCRbeta library. Each CDR3 protein gets one entry after TCRdb re-called the PCR reads with MiXCR. The sample comprises roughly 500,000 distinct CDR3 sequences, about 16% of which are singletons, and 3.3% rests with the top ten. This clonotype has only a few counts. The input for sequencing was PBMCs from the stem cell graft donor, taken from the stem cell graft. The clonotype was recovered from a human donor who donated a stem cell graft to a child with acute lymphoblastic leukemia. The gene calls are TRBV7-3 and TRBJ1-1; D is unclear. The CDR3 is CASSLLPVDWNTEAFF. CDR3 nucleotide sequence: TGTGCCAGCAGCCTTCTTCCCGTTGACTGGAACACTGAAGCTTTCTTT.